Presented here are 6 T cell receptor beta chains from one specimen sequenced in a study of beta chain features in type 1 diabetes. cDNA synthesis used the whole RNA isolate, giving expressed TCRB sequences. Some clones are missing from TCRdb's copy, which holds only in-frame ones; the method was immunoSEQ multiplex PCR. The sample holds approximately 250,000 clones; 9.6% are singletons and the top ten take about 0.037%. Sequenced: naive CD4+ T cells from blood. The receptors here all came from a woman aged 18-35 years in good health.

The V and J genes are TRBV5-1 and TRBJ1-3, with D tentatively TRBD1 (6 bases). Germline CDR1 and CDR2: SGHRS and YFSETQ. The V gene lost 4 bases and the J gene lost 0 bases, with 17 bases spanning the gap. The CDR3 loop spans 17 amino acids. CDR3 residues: CASSAANRDNSGNTIYF. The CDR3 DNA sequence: TGCGCCAGCAGCGCGGCAAACAGGGACAACTCTGGAAACACCATATATTTT.

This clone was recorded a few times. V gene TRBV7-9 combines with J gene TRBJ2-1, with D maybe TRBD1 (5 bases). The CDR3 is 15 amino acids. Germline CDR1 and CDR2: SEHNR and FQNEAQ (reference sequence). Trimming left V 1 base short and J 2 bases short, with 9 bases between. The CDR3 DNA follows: TGTGCCAGCAGCTTAGGGGCAGGGACCTACAATGAGCAGTTCTTC. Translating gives CASSLGAGTYNEQFF.

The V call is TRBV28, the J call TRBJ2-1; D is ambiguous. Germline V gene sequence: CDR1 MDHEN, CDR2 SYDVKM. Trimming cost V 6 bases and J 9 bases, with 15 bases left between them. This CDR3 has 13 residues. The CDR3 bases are TGTGCCAGCAGCCGACGACTCGTCCGTGAGCAGTTCTTC. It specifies CASSRRLVREQFF.

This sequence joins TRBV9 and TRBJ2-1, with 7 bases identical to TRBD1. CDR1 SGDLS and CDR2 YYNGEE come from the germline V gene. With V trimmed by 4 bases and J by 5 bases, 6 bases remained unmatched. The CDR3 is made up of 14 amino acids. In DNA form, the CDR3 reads TGTGCCAGCAGCCCGGGACAGCCAAACAATGAGCAGTTCTTC. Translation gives CASSPGQPNNEQFF.

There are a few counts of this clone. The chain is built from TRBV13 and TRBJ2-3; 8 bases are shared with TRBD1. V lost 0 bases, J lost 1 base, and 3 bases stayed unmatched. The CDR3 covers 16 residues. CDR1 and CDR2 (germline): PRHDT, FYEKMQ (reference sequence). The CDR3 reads CASSLGLDRGTDTQYF. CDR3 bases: TGTGCCAGCAGCTTAGGCTTGGACAGGGGCACAGATACGCAGTATTTT.

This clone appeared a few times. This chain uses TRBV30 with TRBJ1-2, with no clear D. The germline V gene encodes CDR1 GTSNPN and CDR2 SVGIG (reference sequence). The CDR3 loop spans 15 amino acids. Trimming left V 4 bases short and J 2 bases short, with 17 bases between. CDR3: CAWTALRRSNYGYTF. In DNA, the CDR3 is TGTGCCTGGACGGCCCTTCGGAGATCCAACTATGGCTACACCTTC.